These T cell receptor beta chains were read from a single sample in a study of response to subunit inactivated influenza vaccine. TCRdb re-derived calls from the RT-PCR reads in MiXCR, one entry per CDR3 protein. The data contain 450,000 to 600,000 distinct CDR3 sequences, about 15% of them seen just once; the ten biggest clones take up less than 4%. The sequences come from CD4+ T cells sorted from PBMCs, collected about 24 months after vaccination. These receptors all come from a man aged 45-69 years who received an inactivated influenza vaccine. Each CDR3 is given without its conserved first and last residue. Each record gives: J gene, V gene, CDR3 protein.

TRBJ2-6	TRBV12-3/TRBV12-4	ASSKRQVGFANVLT
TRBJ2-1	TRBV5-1	ASSLGGGRIDNEQF
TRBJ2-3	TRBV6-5	ASSYSMWDSSTDTQY
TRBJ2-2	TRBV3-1	ASSQDGSGKSNTGELF
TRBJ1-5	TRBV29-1	SVRDSNQPQH
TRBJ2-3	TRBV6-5	ASSYRRGGTDTQY
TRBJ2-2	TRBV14	ASSRHRVTGELF
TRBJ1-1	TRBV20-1	SADLMNTEAF
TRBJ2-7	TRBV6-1	ASSRNGQGGEQY
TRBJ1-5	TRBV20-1	SASGAPPGSDQPQH
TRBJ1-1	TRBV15	ATSLSGANEAF
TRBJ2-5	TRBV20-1	SASTPGQETQY
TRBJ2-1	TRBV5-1	ASSSFTSGSLNEQF
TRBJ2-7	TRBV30	AYTTGVNSYEQY
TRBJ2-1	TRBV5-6	ASSYDYLGQSYNEQF
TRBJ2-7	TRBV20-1	SASTFLTGAGAGYEQY
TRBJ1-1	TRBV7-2	ASSERYGGGAEAF
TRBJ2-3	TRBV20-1	SVRFTSESRTDTQY
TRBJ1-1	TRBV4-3	ASSQDFLGGTEAF
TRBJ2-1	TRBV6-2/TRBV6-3	ASSYSIFTGGVRSNEQF
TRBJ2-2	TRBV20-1	SARLGLHTGELF
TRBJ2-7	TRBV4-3	ASSPQRSYEQY
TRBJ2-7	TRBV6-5	ASSYSYQGTYEQY
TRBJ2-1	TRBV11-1	ASSRGPSYNEQF
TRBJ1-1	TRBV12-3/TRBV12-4	ASIGAGRFTEAF
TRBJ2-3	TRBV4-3	ASSQDYLQGADTQY
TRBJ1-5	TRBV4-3	ASSPGAEGADSNQPQH
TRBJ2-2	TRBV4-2	ASSQESRMNTGELF
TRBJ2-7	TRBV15	ATSRDGFHRVPYEQY
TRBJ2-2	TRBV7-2	ASSFVGTVGTGELF
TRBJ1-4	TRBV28	ASSNQVTRNEKLF
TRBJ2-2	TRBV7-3	ASSPQGAGVGTGELF
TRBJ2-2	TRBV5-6	ASSLGGRFTGELF